This T cell receptor (beta chain) was sequenced for a study of cytomegalovirus exposure and HLA in healthy donors. Overall study findings and caveats: When analyzed later, the rates of TCR association showed variation by HLA locus, with DRB1 the most and HLA-C the fewest. Earlier analysis looked at TCR beta V segments, and most were productive about 90% or about 30% of the time. There were some public TCRs occurring in many donors, but most TCR sequences were rare.

Comment on this clone: Its target is not known.

Both 60 Vbeta primers and 13 Jbeta primers went into the PCR. Only in-frame clones appear in the TCRdb table, and some are missing; sequencing was by immunoSEQ multiplex PCR. Of about 130,000 clones detected, about 72% appear once; the ten largest clones hold around 1.6%. Donors were ostensibly healthy at sampling, although undocumented immune exposures were probable. The TCR was taken from a female donor in good health and CMV-seronegative. Sequencing was performed on PBMCs.

Here the CDR3 reads CATSSVQGATGNTIYF. The CDR3, as DNA: TGTGCCACCAGCAGCGTACAGGGGGCAACGGGAAACACCATATATTTT. This rearrangement joins TRBV15 to TRBJ1-3; 9 nucleotides match TRBD1. V dropped 3 bases and J dropped 4; count of bases not matched to a gene: 7. Germline V gives CDR1 LNHNV, CDR2 YYDKDF (reference sequence). The CDR3 consists of 16 residues.